This paragraph covers one TCR beta chain sequence. Its matching antigen is unknown. The source of the sample is a study of T cell responses to AZD1222 COVID-19 vaccine. Broader study findings: Among the donors, most were white British and more were female, and clonal diversity was possibly underestimated. Only a handful of AZD1222 recipients, several in all, had baseline seropositivity.

The CDR3 runs 16 residues. V was trimmed by 7 bases and J by 1 base, leaving 17 bases between them. Germline V gene data show CDR1 as MDHEN and CDR2 as SYDVKM. The data were produced by immunoSEQ multiplex PCR, yet TCRdb's version contains in-frame clones alone and is incomplete. The repertoire holds around 170,000 clones, with approximately 90% as singletons. Source: peripheral blood, taken on day 0 of AZD1222 vaccination. J is TRBJ2-1 and V is TRBV28, with a tentative D call TRBD1 (7 bases). This TCR derives from an adult in good health. The CDR3 coding sequence is TGTGCCAGCACCCTAGGAGGGGGCGGGTCCTACAATGAGCAGTTCTTC. Protein product: CASTLGGGGSYNEQFF.